This TCR beta chain was documented in a study of blood T cells in healthy people across ages. Study outcomes and limitations: With age, beta diversity per million T cells declined roughly linearly, significantly by 30 to 40. One million T cells yielded diversity estimates that were considered underestimates.

Primers used in a second PCR of roughly 6 to 12 cycles were a sample-barcoded 5' primer and a J-beta primer mix. Each cDNA molecule received a tag from a template-switch adaptor that had 12 random nucleotides. TCRdb re-derived calls from the 5' RACE reads in MiXCR, one entry per CDR3 protein. The sample lists over 1,500,000 distinct CDR3 sequences; roughly 52% were seen once. CDR3 length equals 15 residues. Germline V CDR1 and CDR2: MNHEY, SVGAGI. Trimming took off 5 bases at V and 6 bases at J, with 19 bases between the two ends. With respect to this clonotype: No antigen is known for it.

This receptor was identified in a woman aged 40 to 50 in good health. Material for sequencing was blood. The rearrangement uses TRBV6-5 and TRBJ1-2; a possible D gene is TRBD1 (5 bases). The CDR3 DNA reads TGTGCCAGCAGTGGCCCGCGGGGGACTTCGGATGGCTACACCTTC. Protein: CASSGPRGTSDGYTF.